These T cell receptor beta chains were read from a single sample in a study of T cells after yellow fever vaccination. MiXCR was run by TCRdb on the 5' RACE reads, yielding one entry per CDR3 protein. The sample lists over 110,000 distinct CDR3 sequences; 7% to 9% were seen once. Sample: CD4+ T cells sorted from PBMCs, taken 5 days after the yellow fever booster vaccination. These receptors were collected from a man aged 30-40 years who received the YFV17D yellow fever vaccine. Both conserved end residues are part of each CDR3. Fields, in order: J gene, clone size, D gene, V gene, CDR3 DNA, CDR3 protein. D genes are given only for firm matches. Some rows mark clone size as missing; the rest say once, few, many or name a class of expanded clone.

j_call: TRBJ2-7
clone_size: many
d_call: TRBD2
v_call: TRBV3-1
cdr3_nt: TGTGCCAGCAGACGTAGCGGGAGGTCCTACGAGCAGTACTTC
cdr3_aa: CASRRSGRSYEQYF

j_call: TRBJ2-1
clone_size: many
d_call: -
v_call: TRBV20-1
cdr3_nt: TGCAGTTTAAGGGACCCCCGCGTGGCAAGCTCCTACAATGAGCAGTTCTTC
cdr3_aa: CSLRDPRVASSYNEQFF

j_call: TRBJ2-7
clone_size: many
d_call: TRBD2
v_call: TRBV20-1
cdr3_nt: TGCAGTGCCCCTAGCGGGAGATTAGACTACGAGCAGTACTTC
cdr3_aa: CSAPSGRLDYEQYF

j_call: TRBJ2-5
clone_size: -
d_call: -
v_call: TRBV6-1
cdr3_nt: TGTGCCAGCGGCACGGGGTTCGAGGAATGGGAGACCCAGTACTTC
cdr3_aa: CASGTGFEEWETQYF

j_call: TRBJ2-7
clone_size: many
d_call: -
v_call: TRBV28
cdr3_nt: TGTGCCAGCAGCGGGGGCGGGATGGGGGCATACGAGCAGTACTTC
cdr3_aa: CASSGGGMGAYEQYF

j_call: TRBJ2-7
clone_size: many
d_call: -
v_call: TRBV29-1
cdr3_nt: TGCAGCGTTGCCGAGGTCTCCTACGAGCAGTACTTC
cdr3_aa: CSVAEVSYEQYF

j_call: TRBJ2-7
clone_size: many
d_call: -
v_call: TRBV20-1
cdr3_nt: TGCAGTGCCAAGGGGATAGGAGGGGCTCAAGGGTACGAGCAGTACTTC
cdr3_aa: CSAKGIGGAQGYEQYF

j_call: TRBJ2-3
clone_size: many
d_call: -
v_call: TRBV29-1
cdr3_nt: TGCAGCGTTCGGACTGGTCGTGGGGGAGATACGCAGTATTTT
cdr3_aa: CSVRTGRGGDTQYF

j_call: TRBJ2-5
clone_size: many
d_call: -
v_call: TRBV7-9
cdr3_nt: TGTGCCAGCAGCTCCCCCGGGGCCAGTGAGACCCAGTACTTC
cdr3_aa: CASSSPGASETQYF

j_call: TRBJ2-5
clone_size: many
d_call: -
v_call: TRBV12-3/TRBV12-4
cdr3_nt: TGTGCCAGCACCCAAACCAGGGGAAAGTCCGAGACCCAGTACTTC
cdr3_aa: CASTQTRGKSETQYF

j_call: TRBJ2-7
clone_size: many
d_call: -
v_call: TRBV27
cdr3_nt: TGTGCCAGCAGTAAGCGATCGGGTTCCTACGAGCAGTACTTC
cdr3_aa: CASSKRSGSYEQYF

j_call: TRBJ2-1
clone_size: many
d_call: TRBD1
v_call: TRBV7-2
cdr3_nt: TGTGCCAGCAGTCCGGGACAGTCATACAATGAGCAGTTCTTC
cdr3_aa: CASSPGQSYNEQFF

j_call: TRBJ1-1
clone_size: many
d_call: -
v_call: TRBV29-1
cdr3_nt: TGCAGCGGATCGACAGACACTGAAGCTTTCTTT
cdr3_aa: CSGSTDTEAFF

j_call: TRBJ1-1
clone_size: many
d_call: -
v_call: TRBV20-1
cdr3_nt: TGCAGTGCTAGAGATGCCACGACAGGCACTGAAGCTTTCTTT
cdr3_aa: CSARDATTGTEAFF

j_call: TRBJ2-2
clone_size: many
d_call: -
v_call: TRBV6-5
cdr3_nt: TGTGCCAGCAGTTACCCTGCCGGGGAGCTGTTTTTT
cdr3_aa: CASSYPAGELFF

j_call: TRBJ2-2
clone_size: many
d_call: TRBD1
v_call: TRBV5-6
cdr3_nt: TGTGCCAGCAGCCTGGGACAGGGGGGGTTCGGCGGGGAGCTGTTTTTT
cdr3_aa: CASSLGQGGFGGELFF

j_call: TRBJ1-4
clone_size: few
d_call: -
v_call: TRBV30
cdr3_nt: TGTGCCTGGAGTGTGGACACTAATGAAAAACTGTTTTTT
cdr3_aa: CAWSVDTNEKLFF

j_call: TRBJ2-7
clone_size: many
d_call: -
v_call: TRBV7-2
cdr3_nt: TGTGCCAGCAGCTTGGGAGGAGAGGGACCCGAGCAGTACTTC
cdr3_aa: CASSLGGEGPEQYF

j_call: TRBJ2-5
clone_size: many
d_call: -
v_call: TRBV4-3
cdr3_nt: TGCGCCAGCAGCCCGGCGCAGGGAGAGACCCAGTACTTC
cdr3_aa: CASSPAQGETQYF

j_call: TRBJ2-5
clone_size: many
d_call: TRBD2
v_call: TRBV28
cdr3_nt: TGTGCCAGCAGTGGGTTAGCGGGAGTAATAGTAGAGACCCAGTACTTC
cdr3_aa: CASSGLAGVIVETQYF

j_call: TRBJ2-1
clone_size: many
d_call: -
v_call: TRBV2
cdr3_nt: TGTGCCAGCAGCAATGAGCCCTCGACTAGTTTGAAGCAGTTCTTC
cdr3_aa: CASSNEPSTSLKQFF

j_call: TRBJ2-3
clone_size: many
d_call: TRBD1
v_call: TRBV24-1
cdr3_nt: TGTGCCACCAGTGATTTGGGACAGGGGGTTACAGATACGCAGTATTTT
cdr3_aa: CATSDLGQGVTDTQYF

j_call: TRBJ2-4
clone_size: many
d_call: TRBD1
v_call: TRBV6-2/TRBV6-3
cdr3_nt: TGTGCCAGCAGTTACTCGAATAGGGCACAGGGGGCCCTAAGAAACATTCAGTACTTC
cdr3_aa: CASSYSNRAQGALRNIQYF

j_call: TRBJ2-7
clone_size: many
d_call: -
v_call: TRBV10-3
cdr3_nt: TGTGCCATCAGTGAGTCCCGAGGCCGGGGCGAGCAGTACTTC
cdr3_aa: CAISESRGRGEQYF

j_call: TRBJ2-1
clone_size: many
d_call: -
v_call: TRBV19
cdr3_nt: TGTGCCAGTAGTCAGACAGTTTCCAATGAGCAGTTCTTC
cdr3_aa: CASSQTVSNEQFF

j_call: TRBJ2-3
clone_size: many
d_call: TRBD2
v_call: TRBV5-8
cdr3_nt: TGTGCCAGCTCCCGTGGGCTAGCGGAAACAGATACGCAGTATTTT
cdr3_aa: CASSRGLAETDTQYF

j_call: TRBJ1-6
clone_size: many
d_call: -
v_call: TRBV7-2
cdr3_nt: TGTGCCAGCAGCTCAAATTCACCCCTCCACTTT
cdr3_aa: CASSSNSPLHF

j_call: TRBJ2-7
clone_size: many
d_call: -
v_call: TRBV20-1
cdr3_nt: TGCAGCCCCTTATCTCTAGAACCCTACGAGCAGTACTTC
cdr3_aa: CSPLSLEPYEQYF

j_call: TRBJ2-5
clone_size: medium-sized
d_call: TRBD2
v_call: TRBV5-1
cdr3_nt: TGCGCCAGCAGCCCAAGGACTAGCGGGCAACAAGAGACCCAGTACTTC
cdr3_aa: CASSPRTSGQQETQYF

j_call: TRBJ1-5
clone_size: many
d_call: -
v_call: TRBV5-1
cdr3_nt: TGCGCCAGCAGACAAACCAAGGGCACTGATAATCAGCCCCAGCATTTT
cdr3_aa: CASRQTKGTDNQPQHF

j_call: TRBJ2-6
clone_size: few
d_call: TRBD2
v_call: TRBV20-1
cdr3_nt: TGCAGTGCTCCGGACGTTTCAGCGGGAGGTCCCTCTGGGGCCAACGTCCTGACTTTC
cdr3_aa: CSAPDVSAGGPSGANVLTF

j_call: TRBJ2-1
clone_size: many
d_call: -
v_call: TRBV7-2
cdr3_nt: TGTGCCAGCAGCTCAACCGGGGGACCAACCCCCACAGAGCAGTTCTTC
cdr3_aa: CASSSTGGPTPTEQFF

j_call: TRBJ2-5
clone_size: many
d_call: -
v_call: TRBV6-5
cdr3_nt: TGTGCCAGCAGTTACAGCCCGCAGAGGGAGGAGACCCAGTACTTC
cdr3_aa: CASSYSPQREETQYF

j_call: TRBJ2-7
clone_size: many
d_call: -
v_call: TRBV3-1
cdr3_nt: TGTGCCAGCAGCCAAGCGGGGCGGACCTACGAGCAGTACTTC
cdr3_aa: CASSQAGRTYEQYF

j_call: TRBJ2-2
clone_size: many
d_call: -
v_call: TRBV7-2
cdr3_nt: TGTGCCAGCAGCTTAAATTACGCCAGACGAGAGCTGTTTTTT
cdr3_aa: CASSLNYARRELFF

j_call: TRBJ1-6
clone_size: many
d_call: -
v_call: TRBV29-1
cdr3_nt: TGCAGCGCTCAGACCGTGCAAGGGTCACCCCTCCACTTT
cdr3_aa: CSAQTVQGSPLHF

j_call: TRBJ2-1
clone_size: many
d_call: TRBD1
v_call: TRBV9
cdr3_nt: TGTGCCAGCAGCGCATCCGGGACAGGGGGCTACAATGAGCAGTTCTTC
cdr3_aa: CASSASGTGGYNEQFF

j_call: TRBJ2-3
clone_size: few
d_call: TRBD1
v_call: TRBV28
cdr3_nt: TGTGCCAGCCTTAGACAGGGAACAGATACGCAGTATTTT
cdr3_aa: CASLRQGTDTQYF

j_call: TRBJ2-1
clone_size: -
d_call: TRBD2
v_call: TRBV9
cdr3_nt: TGTGCCAGCAGCCCCCGTCTAGCGGGAGGGCCGGATGAGCTGTTCTTC
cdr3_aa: CASSPRLAGGPDELFF

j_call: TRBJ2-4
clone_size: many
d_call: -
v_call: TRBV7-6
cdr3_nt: TGTGCCAGCAGCTTAGACAGGGCGGACATTCAGTACTTC
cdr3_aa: CASSLDRADIQYF

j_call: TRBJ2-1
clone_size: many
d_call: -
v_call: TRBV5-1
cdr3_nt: TGCGCCAGCAGCTTGGGTTCGGGTGGGTTTAGAGCCTATGAGCAGTTCTTC
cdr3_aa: CASSLGSGGFRAYEQFF

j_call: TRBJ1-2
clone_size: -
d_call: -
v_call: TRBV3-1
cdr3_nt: TGTGCCAGCAGCCAGATGGGGACGGCAGTCGATAACTATGGCTACACCTTC
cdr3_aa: CASSQMGTAVDNYGYTF

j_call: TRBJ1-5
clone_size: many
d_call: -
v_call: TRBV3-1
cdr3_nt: TGTGCCAGCAGCCTAGGGAATAGCAATCAGCCCCAGCATTTT
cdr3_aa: CASSLGNSNQPQHF

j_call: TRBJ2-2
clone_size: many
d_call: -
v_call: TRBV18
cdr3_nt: TGTGCCAGCTCACCGCAGGGATCGAACACCGGGGAGCTGTTTTTT
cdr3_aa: CASSPQGSNTGELFF

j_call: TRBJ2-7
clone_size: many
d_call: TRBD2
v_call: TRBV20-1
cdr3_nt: TGCAGTGGAGGACTAGCGGGAGGCAACGAGCAGTACTTC
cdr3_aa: CSGGLAGGNEQYF

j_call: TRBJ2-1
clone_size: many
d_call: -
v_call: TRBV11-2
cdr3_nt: TGTGCCAGCAGCGCCGGACAGCGCTCGTATTCCGGGAACCACTATGAGCAGTTCTTC
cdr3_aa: CASSAGQRSYSGNHYEQFF

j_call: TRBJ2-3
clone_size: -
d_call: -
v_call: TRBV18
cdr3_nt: TGTGCCAGCTCACCACGGTGGGGAAGGACTACCACAGATACGCAGTATTTT
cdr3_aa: CASSPRWGRTTTDTQYF

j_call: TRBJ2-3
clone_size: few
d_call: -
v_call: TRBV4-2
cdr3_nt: TGTGCCAGCAGCCAAGAGAGGACTCTTACGACAGATACGCAGTATTTT
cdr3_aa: CASSQERTLTTDTQYF